This TCR beta chain originates from a study of regulatory T cells in long-lasting Graves disease. The CDR3 sequence is 18 residues long. CDR1 SGHDN and CDR2 FVKESK come from the germline V gene. Sequencing libraries for TCR beta were prepared with iRepertoire HTBI primers and Arm-PCR of CDR3 regions. TCRdb processed the multiplex PCR reads anew with MiXCR; each CDR3 protein has one entry. The sample carries over 500,000 distinct CDR3 sequences, approximately 16% recorded once. Time point noted: newly diagnosed GD, antithyroid drugs for less than 3 months. PBMCs were the source of the RNA used for TCR sequencing. On this clonotype itself: The germline gene is not matched at one end of the junction; a read error may be the cause.

The data also belong to a second study, concerning T cells in Graves' hyperthyroidism and ophthalmopathy. As that report states: Hyperthyroidism, newly diagnosed and lasting under 2 months, affected patients aged 18 to 65. In the first-round RT-PCR of the TCR CDR3, the HTBI primer set was used.

The source of this sequence is a young man with Graves disease. Material: peripheral blood mononuclear cells (PBMCs), obtained at new diagnosis, from a patient treated with antithyroid drugs. The V and J genes are TRBV14 and TRBJ2-6; 7 bases are a match to TRBD1. CDR3 residues: CASNQDRAAYSGANVLTF. The CDR3 coding sequence is TGTGCCAGCAACCAAGACAGGGCGGCCTACTCTGGGGCCAACGTCCTGACTTTC.